A selection of T cell receptor beta chains follows, all from one sample in a study of patients and donors after allogeneic stem cell transplantation. TCRdb re-called the RT-PCR reads with MiXCR, one entry per CDR3 protein. This sample has hundreds of thousands of distinct CDR3 sequences, with roughly 17% found just once. Input material: blood, either unsorted or a sorted T cell fraction (not recorded which). The origin of the receptors is a human donor who was either an allogeneic HSCT recipient or a stem cell or donor lymphocyte infusion donor (not recorded which). It is not recorded whose cells these are; they may come from a transplant donor. The CDR3 runs from the conserved cysteine through the conserved F or W. The order of the fields is V gene, D gene, CDR3 protein. D genes are given only for firm matches.

>TRBV6-1|-
CASSGRDFYEQYF
>TRBV29-1|-
CSVGTGNSYEQYF
>TRBV4-3|-
CASSQAAGTAEAFF
>TRBV20-1|-
CSARDLKGISYEQYF
>TRBV3-1|TRBD1
CASSHLDRGPLNTEAFF
>TRBV29-1|-
CSVEEWGNEKLFF
>TRBV5-1|TRBD2
CASSLASGRTRYQETQYF
>TRBV4-3|-
CASSQDWLATDTQYF
>TRBV10-3|-
CAISTGTMGNEQFF
>TRBV12-3/TRBV12-4|-
CASSLTGRNQPQHF
>TRBV20-1|-
CSARGGSHTEAFF